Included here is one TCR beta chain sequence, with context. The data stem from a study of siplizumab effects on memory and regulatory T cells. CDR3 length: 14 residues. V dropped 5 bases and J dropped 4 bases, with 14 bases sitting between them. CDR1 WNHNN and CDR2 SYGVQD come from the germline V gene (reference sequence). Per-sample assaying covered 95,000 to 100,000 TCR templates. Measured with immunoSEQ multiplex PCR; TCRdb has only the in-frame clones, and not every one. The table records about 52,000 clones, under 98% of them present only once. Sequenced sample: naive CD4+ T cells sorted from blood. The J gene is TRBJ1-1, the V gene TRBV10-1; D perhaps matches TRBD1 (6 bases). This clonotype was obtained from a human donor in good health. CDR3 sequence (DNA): TGCGCCAGCAGTACCGGGACATACAGCACTGAAGCTTTCTTT. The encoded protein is CASSTGTYSTEAFF.